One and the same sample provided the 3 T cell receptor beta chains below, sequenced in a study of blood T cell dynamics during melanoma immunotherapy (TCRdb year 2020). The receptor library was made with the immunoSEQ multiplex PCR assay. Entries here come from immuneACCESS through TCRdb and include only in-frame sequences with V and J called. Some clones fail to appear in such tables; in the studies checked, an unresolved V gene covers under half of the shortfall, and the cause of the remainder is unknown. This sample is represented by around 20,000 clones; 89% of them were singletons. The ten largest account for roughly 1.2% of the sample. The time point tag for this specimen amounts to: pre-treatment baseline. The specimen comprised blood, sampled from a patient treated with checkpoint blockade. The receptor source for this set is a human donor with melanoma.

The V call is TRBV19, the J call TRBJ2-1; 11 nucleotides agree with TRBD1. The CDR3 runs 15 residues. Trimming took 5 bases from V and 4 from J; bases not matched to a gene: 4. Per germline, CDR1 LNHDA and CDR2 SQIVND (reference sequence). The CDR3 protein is CASSSGTGGYNEQFF. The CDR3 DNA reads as TGTGCCAGTAGTTCCGGGACAGGGGGTTACAATGAGCAGTTCTTC.

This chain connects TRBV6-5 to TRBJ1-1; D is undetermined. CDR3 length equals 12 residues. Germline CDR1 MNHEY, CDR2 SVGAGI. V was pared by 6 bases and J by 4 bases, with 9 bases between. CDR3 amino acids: CASSQLGTEAFF. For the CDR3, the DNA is TGTGCCAGCAGCCAGCTAGGCACTGAAGCTTTCTTT.

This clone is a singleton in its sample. The CDR3 DNA sequence: TGTGCCAGCAGCTCCGGGCGGGGACTTCTCGGCGAGCAGTACTTC. Residues: CASSSGRGLLGEQYF. The rearrangement links TRBV11-2 to TRBJ2-7; TRBD2 is a possible D gene (6 bases). This CDR3 region has 15 residues. Looked up from germline, CDR1 is SGHAT and CDR2 is FQNNGV. The V gene lost 4 bases and the J gene lost 6 bases, with 19 bases spanning the gap.